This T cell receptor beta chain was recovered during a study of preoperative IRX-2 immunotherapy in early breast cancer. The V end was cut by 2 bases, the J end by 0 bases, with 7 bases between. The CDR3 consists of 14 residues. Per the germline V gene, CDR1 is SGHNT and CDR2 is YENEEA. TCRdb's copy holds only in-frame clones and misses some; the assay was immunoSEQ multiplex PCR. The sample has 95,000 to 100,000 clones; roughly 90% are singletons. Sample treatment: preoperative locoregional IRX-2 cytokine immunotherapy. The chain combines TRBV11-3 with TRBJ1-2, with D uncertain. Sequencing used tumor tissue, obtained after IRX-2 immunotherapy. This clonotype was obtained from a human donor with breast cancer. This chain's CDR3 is CASSLNSANYGYTF. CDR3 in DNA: TGTGCCAGCAGCTTAAATTCGGCTAACTATGGCTACACCTTC.